This TCR beta chain appears in the sequencing data of a study of shared clonotypes between healthy human individuals. Study results and limitations: Blood alone was sampled, and tissue repertoires likely differ. Non-shared clonotypes were found to have lower generation probabilities than the clonotypes that were shared by all four of the sorted-subset donors.

Naive CD8 cells were CD45RO-negative, positively selected for CCR7, excluding terminally differentiated effector memory CD45RA+ cells. The CDR3 contains 17 residues. V lost 5 bases, J lost 3 bases, and 23 bases lay in between. From germline, CDR1 is SGHAT and CDR2 FQNNGV. Running of the assay took place at deep level. Using immunoSEQ multiplex PCR, the repertoire was profiled, and TCRdb retains in-frame clones only, with some absent. This sample has hundreds of thousands of clones; approximately 96% occur once, and the top ten carry roughly 0.1%. On this clone itself: Its target is unknown.

Sequencing was done on a sample of naive CD8+ T cells sorted from blood. The V and J genes are TRBV11-2 and TRBJ2-7; D possibly uses TRBD1 or TRBD2 (5 bases each). This TCR came from a woman younger than 45 in good health. CDR3 nucleotide sequence: TGTGCCAGCAGCCCTTCTTTCCGGGACCTCTACCTCTACGAGCAGTACTTC. The encoded protein is CASSPSFRDLYLYEQYF.